The clone carrying this TCR beta chain turned up a few times. The antigen is not known. The sample originates from a study of CD8+CD57+ T cells in acquired aplastic anemia. The wider study: Each DNA sample taken from sorted CD4+ and CD8+ cells came to roughly 3.5 ug on average. CD4+ cells from healthy donors averaged about 10 million reads.

Genomic DNA was employed as the template in profiling TCR beta VDJ and CDR3. TCRdb processed the reads anew with MiXCR; each CDR3 protein has one entry. The table includes under 250,000 distinct CDR3 sequences, roughly 35% detected once. Study outcomes and limitations: CD8+ Simpson's diversity in patients was not significantly different from that in controls. Shared by patients and controls, around 27 CD8+ CDR3s were abundant in patients.

This CDR3 region has 16 residues. V shed 2 bases and J shed 0 bases, with 11 bases lying between them. The germline CDR1 and CDR2 sequences are SNHLY and FYNNEI. Specimen: sorted CD4+, CD8+, or CD8+CD57+ T cells (not recorded which) from PBMCs. The chain links TRBV2 to TRBJ1-3; tentative D call: TRBD1 (5 bases). The clonotype comes from a human donor in good health, serving as a control. The CDR3 region has the DNA TGTGCCAGCAGTGAAAATCCGGGGGACTCTGGAAACACCATATATTTT. Encoded protein: CASSENPGDSGNTIYF.